These 22 T cell receptor beta chains were all obtained from the same sample, sequenced in a study of blood T cell repertoires in COVID-19. Assay: immunoSEQ multiplex PCR; the TCRdb copy retains only in-frame clones and omits some. The sample contains 150,000 or so clones, 85% of which appear only once. Input material: peripheral blood. Receptors were obtained from a woman aged 40-49 years with active or convalescent COVID-19.

The V and J genes are TRBV28 and TRBJ1-3; no firm D call. Germline lookup yields CDR1 MDHEN and CDR2 SYDVKM. Trimming took off 2 bases at V and 1 base at J, with 9 bases between the two ends. This CDR3 has 15 residues. CDR3 in DNA: TGTGCCAGCAGTTTAGCCGGCGGGTCTGGAAACACCATATATTTT. It translates to CASSLAGGSGNTIYF.

The rearrangement links TRBV7-9 to TRBJ1-1; D gene uncertain. This CDR3 region has 11 residues. Germline V gene sequence: CDR1 SEHNR, CDR2 FQNEAQ (reference sequence). V was pared by 5 bases and J by 7 bases, with 8 bases between. CDR3 sequence (DNA): TGTGCCAGCAGCGCGGTGGGTGAAGCTTTCTTT. This encodes CASSAVGEAFF.

This clone occurred once. V and J are TRBV5-1 and TRBJ2-7; maybe TRBD2 (5 bases). The CDR3 spans 15 residues. Germline V gives CDR1 SGHRS, CDR2 YFSETQ. Trimming cost V 0 bases and J 6 bases, with 16 bases left between them. The CDR3 reads CASSLGPPTSGEQYF. CDR3 coding DNA: TGCGCCAGCAGCTTGGGACCCCCTACTAGTGGCGAGCAGTACTTC.

The chain employs TRBV4-3 and TRBJ1-4; D is ambiguous. From germline, CDR1 is LGHNA and CDR2 YSLEER. V lost 0 bases and J 5 bases, leaving 19 bases between the germline ends. There are 18 residues in the CDR3. The CDR3 loop reads CASSQEGGIEAGNEKLFF. The CDR3 DNA follows: TGCGCCAGCAGCCAAGAGGGCGGAATCGAGGCGGGGAATGAAAAACTGTTTTTT.

This chain uses TRBV30 with TRBJ2-5; the match to TRBD2 covers 8 bases. The V gene's germline CDR1 is GTSNPN and CDR2 SVGIG (reference sequence). Losses at the gene ends were 3 bases for V and 2 bases for J; bases not matched to a gene: 5. The CDR3 is made up of 14 amino acids. CDR3 in amino acids: CAWRASGFQETQYF. The DNA of the CDR3 is TGTGCCTGGAGAGCTAGCGGGTTTCAAGAGACCCAGTACTTC.

This rearrangement joins TRBV11-2 to TRBJ2-1; TRBD2 agrees at 7 bases. There are 15 residues in the CDR3. V lost 3 bases, J lost 0 bases, and 2 bases stayed unmatched. Germline V gives CDR1 SGHAT, CDR2 FQNNGV. In DNA form, the CDR3 reads TGTGCCAGCAGCTTCAGCGGGATCTCCTACAATGAGCAGTTCTTC. Protein product: CASSFSGISYNEQFF.

The J gene is TRBJ1-2, the V gene TRBV6-2 or TRBV6-3; TRBD1 aligns across 10 bases. Germline V gene sequence: CDR1 MNHEY, CDR2 SVGEGT. Trimming cost V 2 bases and J 8 bases; bases outside gene matches: 14. This CDR3 spans 17 amino acids. The CDR3 is CASSYRLSRQGAEGYTF. The CDR3 DNA follows: TGTGCCAGCAGTTACAGGCTTTCGAGACAGGGGGCAGAAGGCTACACCTTC.

V usage is TRBV18 and J usage is TRBJ2-3; 7 bases align to TRBD2. CDR1 KGHSH and CDR2 LQKENI come from the germline V gene. CDR3 length equals 16 residues. The trim removed 6 bases at V and 0 bases at J, leaving 9 bases unmatched. As DNA, the CDR3 is TGTGCCAGCTCTGGGGCGGGAGCAACTAGCACAGATACGCAGTATTTT. This sequence encodes CASSGAGATSTDTQYF.

The chain couples TRBV11-2 to TRBJ1-5; D gene unclear. Germline CDR1 and CDR2: SGHAT and FQNNGV. The CDR3 spans 13 residues. Trimming shortened V by 3 bases and J by 5 bases, and 8 bases separated the two germline ends. This CDR3 is CASSFFIDQPQHF. CDR3 DNA: TGTGCCAGCAGCTTTTTCATAGATCAGCCCCAGCATTTT.

The gene calls are TRBV2 and TRBJ1-5, with 7 bases matching TRBD1. Germline CDR1 reads SNHLY; CDR2 reads FYNNEI. CDR3 size: 14 residues. V gave up 6 bases and J gave up 3 bases; unmatched junction bases: 5. CDR3 sequence (DNA): TGTGCCAGCAGGCGGGACAGCGACAATCAGCCCCAGCATTTT. Its translation is CASRRDSDNQPQHF.

The sample holds a few counts of this clone. The rearrangement links TRBV5-1 to TRBJ1-1; D is perhaps TRBD1 (6 bases). The germline V gene encodes CDR1 SGHRS and CDR2 YFSETQ. The V and J ends lost 4 bases and 2 bases respectively, with 18 bases between them. CDR3 length: 16 residues. The CDR3, as DNA: TGCGCCAGCAGCCCCTACCCCGGGACACCAAACACTGAAGCTTTCTTT. Translation gives CASSPYPGTPNTEAFF. The entire variable domain, with the rest obtained from reference TRBV5-1 and TRBJ1-1, is as follows: KAGVTQTPRYLIKTRGQQVTLSCSPISGHRSVSWYQQTPGQGLQFLFEYFSETQRNKGNFPGRFSGRQFSNSRSEMNVSTLELGDSALYLCASSPYPGTPNTEAFFGQGTRLTVV.

V usage is TRBV9 and J usage is TRBJ1-6, with 9 bases identical to TRBD1. This CDR3 contains 15 residues. V shed 4 bases, J shed 7 bases, and the junction held 6 bases outside the gene matches. Germline-derived CDR1 and CDR2 are SGDLS and YYNGEE. CDR3: CASSSPTGGNSPLHF. CDR3 nucleotides: TGTGCCAGCAGCTCGCCGACAGGGGGGAATTCACCCCTCCACTTT. Full variable domain (remainder filled in from reference TRBV9 and TRBJ1-6): DSGVTQTPKHLITATGQRVTLRCSPRSGDLSVYWYQQSLDQGLQFLIQYYNGEERAKGNILERFSAQQFPDLHSELNLSSLELGDSALYFCASSSPTGGNSPLHFGNGTRLTVT.

The chain links TRBV27 to TRBJ2-7; D possibly corresponds to TRBD1 (5 bases). The germline gives CDR1 MNHEY, CDR2 SMNVEV (reference sequence). The CDR3 consists of 16 residues. Deletions cut 7 bases from V and 7 bases from J, with 26 bases between. For the CDR3, the DNA is TGTGCCAGCATCTCTAACAGTGGCAGGGTGCCTAGGGAGCAGTACTTC. This sequence encodes CASISNSGRVPREQYF.

This chain links TRBV28 with TRBJ1-2, with 8 positions matching TRBD1. V lost 5 bases, J lost 1 base, and 12 bases stayed unmatched. The CDR3 has 17 amino acids. Germline V gives CDR1 MDHEN, CDR2 SYDVKM. CDR3 nucleotides: TGTGCCAGCAGTCAAACCCTAGGACAGGGATATAACTATGGCTACACCTTC. Protein sequence: CASSQTLGQGYNYGYTF.

This chain connects TRBV6-5 to TRBJ2-1; a possible D gene is TRBD1 (5 bases). Deletions cut 4 bases from V and 3 bases from J, with 13 bases between. Germline CDR1 and CDR2: MNHEY and SVGAGI. This CDR3 has 15 amino acids. CDR3 region: CASSSPTGGYNEQFF. The CDR3 DNA reads as TGTGCCAGCAGTTCGCCTACAGGTGGCTACAATGAGCAGTTCTTC.

The gene calls are TRBV27 and TRBJ2-7, with D maybe TRBD1 (5 bases). Trimming stripped 7 bases from V and 0 bases from J, with 19 bases between. Germline values: CDR1 MNHEY, CDR2 SMNVEV (reference sequence). CDR3 length: 16 residues. In nucleotides, the CDR3 is TGTGCCAGCACCTCTCAGTTTAGTAGGGGCTCCTACGAGCAGTACTTC. This sequence encodes CASTSQFSRGSYEQYF.

CDR3 DNA sequence: TGCGCCAGCAGTTTACTTAATCAGCCCCAGCATTTT. Translated, it gives CASSLLNQPQHF. This rearrangement joins TRBV10-2 to TRBJ1-5; D is ambiguous. CDR3 length: 12 residues. The germline V gene has CDR1 WSHSY and CDR2 SAAADI. V dropped 5 bases and J dropped 4 bases, with 6 bases sitting between them.

The chain recombines TRBV29-1 with TRBJ1-1, with 7 positions matching TRBD1. V lost 5 bases and J lost 5; bases outside the gene matches: 5. The CDR3 is made up of 12 amino acids. CDR1 is SQVTM, CDR2 ANQGSEA, per germline. CDR3 bases: TGCAGCGTTTCCGACAGGGTTACTGAAGCTTTCTTT. Its protein product is CSVSDRVTEAFF.

This clone was recorded only once. The chain links TRBV4-3 to TRBJ2-1, with TRBD2 identical over 7 bases. This CDR3 contains 18 residues. The V gene's germline CDR1 is LGHNA and CDR2 YSLEER. The V segment lost 1 base and the J segment 2 bases; nucleotides outside the gene matches: 11. This CDR3 is CASSQGPGGGITYNEQFF. The CDR3 nucleotides are TGCGCCAGCAGCCAAGGACCGGGGGGAGGGATAACCTACAATGAGCAGTTCTTC.

The V and J genes are TRBV9 and TRBJ2-3; 8 bases match TRBD2. The J segment lost 4 bases and the V segment lost 7 bases, leaving 11 bases of the junction unmatched. Germline V gene lookup returns CDR1 SGDLS and CDR2 YYNGEE. The CDR3 is 15 amino acids. CDR3 amino acids: CASGARGGVPDTQYF. CDR3 bases: TGTGCCAGCGGTGCCCGGGGGGGGGTCCCAGATACGCAGTATTTT.

V usage is TRBV24-1 and J usage is TRBJ2-1, with D perhaps TRBD2 (6 bases). The CDR3 sequence is 15 residues long. In germline, CDR1 is KGHDR, CDR2 SFDVKD. V was pared by 3 bases and J by 2 bases, with 10 bases between. DNA of the CDR3: TGTGCCACCAGTGATCGGGACTCCCCCTACAATGAGCAGTTCTTC. Amino acid sequence: CATSDRDSPYNEQFF.

The gene calls are TRBV25-1 and TRBJ1-1; the match to TRBD1 covers 7 bases. V shed 8 bases and J 0 bases; nucleotides not matched to a gene: 3. Germline V gene sequence: CDR1 MGHDK, CDR2 SYGVNS. The CDR3 runs 13 residues. The CDR3 protein is CASLQGLNTEAFF. CDR3 in DNA: TGTGCCAGCCTACAGGGGCTGAACACTGAAGCTTTCTTT. Combining the CDR3 with reference TRBV25-1 and TRBJ1-1 gives the whole variable domain EADIYQTPRYLVIGTGKKITLECSQTMGHDKMYWYQQDPGMELHLIHYSYGVNSTEKGDLSSESTVSRIRTEHFPLTLESARPSHTSQYLCASLQGLNTEAFFGQGTRLTVV.